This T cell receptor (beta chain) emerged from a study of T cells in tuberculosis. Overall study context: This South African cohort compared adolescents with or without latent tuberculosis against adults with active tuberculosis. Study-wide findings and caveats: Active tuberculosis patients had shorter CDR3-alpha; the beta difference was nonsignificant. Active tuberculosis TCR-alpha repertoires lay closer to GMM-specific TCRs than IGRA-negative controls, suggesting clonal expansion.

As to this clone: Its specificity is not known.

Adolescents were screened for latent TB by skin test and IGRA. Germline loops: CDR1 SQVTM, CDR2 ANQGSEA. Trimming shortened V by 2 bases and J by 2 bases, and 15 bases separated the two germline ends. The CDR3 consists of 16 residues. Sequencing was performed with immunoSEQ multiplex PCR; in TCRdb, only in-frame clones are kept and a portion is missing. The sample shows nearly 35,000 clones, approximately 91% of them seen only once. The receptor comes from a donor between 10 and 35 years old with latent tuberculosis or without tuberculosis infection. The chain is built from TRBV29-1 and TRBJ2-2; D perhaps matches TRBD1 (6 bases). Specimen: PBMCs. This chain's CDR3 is CSVEFVEGGNTGELFF. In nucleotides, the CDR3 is TGCAGCGTTGAATTTGTCGAAGGGGGAAACACCGGGGAGCTGTTTTTT.